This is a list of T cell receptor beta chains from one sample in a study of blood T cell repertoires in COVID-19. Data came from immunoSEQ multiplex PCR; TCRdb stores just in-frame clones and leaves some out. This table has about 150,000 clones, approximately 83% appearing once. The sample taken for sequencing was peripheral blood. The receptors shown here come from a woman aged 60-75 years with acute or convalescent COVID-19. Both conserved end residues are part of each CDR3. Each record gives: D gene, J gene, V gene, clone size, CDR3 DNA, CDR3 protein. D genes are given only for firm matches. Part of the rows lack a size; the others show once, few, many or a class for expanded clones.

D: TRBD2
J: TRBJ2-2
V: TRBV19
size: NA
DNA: TGTGCCAGTAGTCCCATCCGGGGGGGGAGCAGTCGCGGGGAGCTGTTTTTT
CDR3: CASSPIRGGSSRGELFF

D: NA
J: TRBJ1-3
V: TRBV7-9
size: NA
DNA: TGTGCCAGCAGCTTAGCTCCCGGTTACAGTGGAAACACCATATATTTT
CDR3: CASSLAPGYSGNTIYF

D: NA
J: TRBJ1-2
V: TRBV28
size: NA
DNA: TGTGCCAGCAGCCTCCAGGCAGGGCCTTCTAACTATGGCTACACCTTC
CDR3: CASSLQAGPSNYGYTF

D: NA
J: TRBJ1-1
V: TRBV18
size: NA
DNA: TGTGCCAGCTCCGTGGGCGGGGAATCGGCTGAAGCTTTCTTT
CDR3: CASSVGGESAEAFF

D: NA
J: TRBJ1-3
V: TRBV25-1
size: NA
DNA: TGTGCCACCTTGAGCTCTGGAAACACCATATATTTT
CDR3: CATLSSGNTIYF

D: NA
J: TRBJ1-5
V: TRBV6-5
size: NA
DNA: TGTGCCAGCATGGGACTTAGGGCTCAGCCCCAGCATTTT
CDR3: CASMGLRAQPQHF

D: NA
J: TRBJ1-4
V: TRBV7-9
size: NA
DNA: TGTGCCAGCAGCTCCCCCGGGGTTGGTGATGAAAAACTGTTTTTT
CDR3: CASSSPGVGDEKLFF

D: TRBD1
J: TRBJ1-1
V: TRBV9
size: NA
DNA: TGTGCCAGCAGCAGACGACAGGGCACTGAAGCTTTCTTT
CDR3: CASSRRQGTEAFF

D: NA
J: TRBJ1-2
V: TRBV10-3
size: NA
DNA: TGTGCCATCAGTGAGATCAGTGATAACTATGGCTACACCTTC
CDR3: CAISEISDNYGYTF

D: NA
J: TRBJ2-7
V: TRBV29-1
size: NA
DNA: TGCAGCGTTCAATTCAGGGGCGGCGACGAGCAGTACTTC
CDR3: CSVQFRGGDEQYF

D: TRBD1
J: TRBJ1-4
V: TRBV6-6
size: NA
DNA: TGTGCCAGCAGACCAGGGGGCGGCGGTGAAAAACTGTTTTTT
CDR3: CASRPGGGGEKLFF

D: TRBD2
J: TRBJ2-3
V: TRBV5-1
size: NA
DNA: TGCGCCAGCAGGGTGCCTACTAGCGGGGGGGCTCTTGGCACAGATACGCAGTATTTT
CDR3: CASRVPTSGGALGTDTQYF

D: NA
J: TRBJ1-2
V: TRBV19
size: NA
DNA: TGTGCCAGTAGTATAGGGTGGGAGACTAACTATGGCTACACCTTC
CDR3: CASSIGWETNYGYTF

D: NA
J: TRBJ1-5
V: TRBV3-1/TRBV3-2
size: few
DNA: TGTGCCAGCAGCCAAGCCGGAGGCCTCAATCAGCCCCAGCATTTT
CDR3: CASSQAGGLNQPQHF

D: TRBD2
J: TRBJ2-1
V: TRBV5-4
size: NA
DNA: TGTGCCAGCAGCTCGAAATCGGGGGGGGGTTACAATGAGCAGTTCTTC
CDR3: CASSSKSGGGYNEQFF

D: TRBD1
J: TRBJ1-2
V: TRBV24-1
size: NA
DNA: TGTGCCACCAGTGACCCGACAGGGGCAGGCTACACCTTC
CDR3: CATSDPTGAGYTF

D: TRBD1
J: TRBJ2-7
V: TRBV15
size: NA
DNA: TGTGCCACCAGCAGAGATTGGGGGGACAGGGGGCGAGGAGAGCAGTACTTC
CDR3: CATSRDWGDRGRGEQYF

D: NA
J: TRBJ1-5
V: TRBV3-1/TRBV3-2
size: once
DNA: TGTGCCAGCAGCGCCGGGACAAATAGCAATCAGCCCCAGCATTTT
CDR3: CASSAGTNSNQPQHF

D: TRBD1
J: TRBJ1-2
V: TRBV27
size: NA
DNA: TGTGCCAGCAGTTTAATGGGGACAGGGACCTATGGCTACACCTTC
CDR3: CASSLMGTGTYGYTF

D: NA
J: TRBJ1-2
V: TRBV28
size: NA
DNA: TGTGCCAGCACCCCCGGGGGGTTGCGTGGCTACACCTTC
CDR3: CASTPGGLRGYTF

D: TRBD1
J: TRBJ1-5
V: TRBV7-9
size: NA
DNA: TGTGCCAGCAGCCCGGGACAGGGAATAAAGAATCAGCCCCAGCATTTT
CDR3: CASSPGQGIKNQPQHF

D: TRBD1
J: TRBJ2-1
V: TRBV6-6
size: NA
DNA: TGTGCCAGCAGACTAGACAGGGGGATTAACAATGAGCAGTTCTTC
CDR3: CASRLDRGINNEQFF

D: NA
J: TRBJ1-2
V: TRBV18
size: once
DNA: TGTGCCAGCTCACCACCCCCGGGGGGGGAGACGTCCACCTTC
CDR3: CASSPPPGGETSTF

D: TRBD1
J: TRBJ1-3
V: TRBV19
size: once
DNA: TGTGCCAGTATCGACAGGGGAACCGGAAACACCATATATTTT
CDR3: CASIDRGTGNTIYF

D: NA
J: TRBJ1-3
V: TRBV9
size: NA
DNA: TGTGCCAGCAGCGGGGGGGGACACTCTGGAAACACCATATATTTT
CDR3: CASSGGGHSGNTIYF

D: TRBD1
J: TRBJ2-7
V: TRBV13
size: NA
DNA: TGTGCCAGCAGCTCGACAGGGACACAATACGAGCAGTACTTC
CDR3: CASSSTGTQYEQYF

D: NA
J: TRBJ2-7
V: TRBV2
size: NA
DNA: TGTGCCAGCAGTGAAGCGGCCGCCTTGGAGCAGTACTTC
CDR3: CASSEAAALEQYF

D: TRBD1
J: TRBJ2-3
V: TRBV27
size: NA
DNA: TGTGCCAGCAGTACGGGACAGGGAGGTGATACGCAGTATTTT
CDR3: CASSTGQGGDTQYF

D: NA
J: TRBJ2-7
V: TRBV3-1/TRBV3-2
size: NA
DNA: TGTGCCAGCAGCCAAGTAGAGGACTACGAGCAGTACTTC
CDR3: CASSQVEDYEQYF

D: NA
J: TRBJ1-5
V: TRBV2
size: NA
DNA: TGTGCCAGCAGGAGGCCGTATAGCAATCAGCCCCAGCATTTT
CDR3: CASRRPYSNQPQHF

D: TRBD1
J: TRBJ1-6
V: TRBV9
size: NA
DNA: TGTGCCAGCAGCGTAAACAGGGGGCCCATCGATGGTAATTCACCCCTCCACTTT
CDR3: CASSVNRGPIDGNSPLHF

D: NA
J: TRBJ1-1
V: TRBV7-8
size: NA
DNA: TGTGCCAGCAGCCGGGCGGTTGAAGCTTTCTTT
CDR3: CASSRAVEAFF

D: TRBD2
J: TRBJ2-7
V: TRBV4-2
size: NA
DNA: TGTGCCAGCAGCCAGGGTTCGCGGGGGTACTCCTACGAGCAGTACTTC
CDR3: CASSQGSRGYSYEQYF

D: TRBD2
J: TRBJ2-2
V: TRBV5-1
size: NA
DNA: TGCGCCAGCAACCCACGGCCAGCGGGGGGGAGGAACACCGGGGAGCTGTTTTTT
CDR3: CASNPRPAGGRNTGELFF

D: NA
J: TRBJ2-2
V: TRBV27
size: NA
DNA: TGTGCCAGCAGTTTGACAGGCGTGAACACCGGGGAGCTGTTTTTT
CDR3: CASSLTGVNTGELFF

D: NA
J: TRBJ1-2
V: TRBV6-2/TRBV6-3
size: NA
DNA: TGTGCCAGCAGTTACCAGGGAGGCTATGGCTACACCTTC
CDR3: CASSYQGGYGYTF

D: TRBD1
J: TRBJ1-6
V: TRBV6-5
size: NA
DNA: TGTGCCAGCAGTTATGGCCAGGGGGCAGGGTCACCCCTCCACTTT
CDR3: CASSYGQGAGSPLHF